This TCR beta chain originates from a study of cytomegalovirus exposure and HLA in healthy donors. Method: immunoSEQ multiplex PCR; TCRdb's copy keeps in-frame clones and lacks some. The sample lists 70,000 to 95,000 clones; approximately 93% were seen once. The receptor was derived from a woman aged 30 to 39 in good health and CMV-seronegative. The sequenced sample consisted of PBMCs.

CDR3 sequence reads: CASSSGFLYEQYF. DNA for the CDR3: TGTGCCAGCAGTTCAGGTTTCCTCTACGAGCAGTACTTC. The V call is TRBV28, the J call TRBJ2-7, with no clear D. The CDR3 runs to 13 residues. Germline CDR1 MDHEN, CDR2 SYDVKM. The V and J ends lost 4 bases and 3 bases respectively, with 10 bases between them. Combining the CDR3 with reference TRBV28 and TRBJ2-7 gives the whole variable domain DVKVTQSSRYLVKRTGEKVFLECVQDMDHENMFWYRQDPGLGLRLIYFSYDVKMKEKGDIPEGYSVSREKKERFSLILESASTNQTSMYLCASSSGFLYEQYFGPGTRLTVT.